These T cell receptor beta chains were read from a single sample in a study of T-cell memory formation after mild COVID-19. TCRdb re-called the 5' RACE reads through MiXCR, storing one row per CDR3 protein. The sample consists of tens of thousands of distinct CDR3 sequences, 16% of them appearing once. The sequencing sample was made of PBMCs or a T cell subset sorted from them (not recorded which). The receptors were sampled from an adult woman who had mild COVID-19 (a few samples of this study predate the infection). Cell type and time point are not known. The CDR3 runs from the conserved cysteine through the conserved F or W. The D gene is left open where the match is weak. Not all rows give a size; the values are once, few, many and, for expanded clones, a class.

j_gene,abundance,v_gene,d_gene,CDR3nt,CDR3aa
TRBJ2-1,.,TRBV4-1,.,TGCGCCAGCAGCCCATTCAGGAATGAGCAGTTCTTC,CASSPFRNEQFF
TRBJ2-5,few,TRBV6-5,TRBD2,TGTGCCAGCAATTCGGCTAGCGGAGAGACCCAGTACTTC,CASNSASGETQYF
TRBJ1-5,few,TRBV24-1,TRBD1,TGTGCCACCAGTACGGGGACAGACAGTAATCAGCCCCAGCATTTT,CATSTGTDSNQPQHF
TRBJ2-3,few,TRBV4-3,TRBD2,TGCGCCAGCAGCCAAGATCGGTTGGTAGCGGGGTACCACGATACGCAGTATTTT,CASSQDRLVAGYHDTQYF
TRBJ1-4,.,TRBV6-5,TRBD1,TGTGCCAGCAGTTCCACGGGACAGGGTTGGGAAAAACTGTTTTTT,CASSSTGQGWEKLFF
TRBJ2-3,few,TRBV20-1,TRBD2,TGCAGTGGGACAGGGACTAGCGGGAGTAAGGATACGCAGTATTTT,CSGTGTSGSKDTQYF
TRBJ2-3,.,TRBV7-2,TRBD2,TGTGCCAGCAGCTTAGTGGGGGACTACCCAGATACGCAGTATTTT,CASSLVGDYPDTQYF
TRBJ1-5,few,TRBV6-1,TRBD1,TGTGCCAGCGGGACAGGGGTAGGCAATCAGCCCCAGCATTTT,CASGTGVGNQPQHF
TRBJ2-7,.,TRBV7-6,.,TGTGCCAGCAGCATGGACCGGGGCCCTTCCTACGAGCAGTACTTC,CASSMDRGPSYEQYF
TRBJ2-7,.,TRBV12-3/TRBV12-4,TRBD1,TGTGCCAGCAGTTTGGGACAGGGCAGGACCTACGAGCAGTACTTC,CASSLGQGRTYEQYF
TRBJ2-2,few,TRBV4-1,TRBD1,TGCGCCAGCAGCCCCCGACAGGGATATACCGGGGAGCTGTTTTTT,CASSPRQGYTGELFF
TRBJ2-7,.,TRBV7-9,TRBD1,TGTGCCAGCAGCTCCGGGACAGGGACCGGCGAGCAGTACTTC,CASSSGTGTGEQYF
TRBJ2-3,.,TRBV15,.,TGTGCCACCAGCGAGGGCGCAGATACGCAGTATTTT,CATSEGADTQYF
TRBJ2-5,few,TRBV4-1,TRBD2,TGCGCCAGCAGCGCCCTAGCGGGGGGTTTGTTGGAGACCCAGTACTTC,CASSALAGGLLETQYF
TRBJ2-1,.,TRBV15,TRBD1,TGTGCCACCAGCCGCCGGGACAGGGACGAGCAGTTCTTC,CATSRRDRDEQFF
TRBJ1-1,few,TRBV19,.,TGTGCCACCTCGTCCTGGGAACAGGGTGAAGCTTTCTTT,CATSSWEQGEAFF
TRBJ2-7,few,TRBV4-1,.,TGCGCCAGCAGCCCACCAGGGGGGATCTACGAGCAGTACTTC,CASSPPGGIYEQYF
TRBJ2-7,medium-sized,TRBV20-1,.,TGCAGTGCTGAAAGGGACACAAACTCCTACGAGCAGTACTTC,CSAERDTNSYEQYF
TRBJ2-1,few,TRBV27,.,TGTGCCAGCAGTATTCAACCGGGTTCTGAGCAGTTCTTC,CASSIQPGSEQFF
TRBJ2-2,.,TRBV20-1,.,TGCAGTGCTAGAGTTTTTACCGGGGAGCTGTTTTTT,CSARVFTGELFF
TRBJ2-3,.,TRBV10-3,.,TGTGCCATCAGGAGACCCGTAACCATATTGGTAGTTACAGATACGCAGTATTTT,CAIRRPVTILVVTDTQYF
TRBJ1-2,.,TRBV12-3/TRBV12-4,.,TGTGCCAGCATCCAAGGGGACGGCTATGGCTACACCTTC,CASIQGDGYGYTF
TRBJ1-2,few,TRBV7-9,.,TGTGCCAGCAGCTTAGGGTCTCTCTATGGCTACACCTTC,CASSLGSLYGYTF
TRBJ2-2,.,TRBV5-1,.,TGCGCCAGCAGCTTTGGACAGAACACCGGGGAGCTGTTTTTT,CASSFGQNTGELFF
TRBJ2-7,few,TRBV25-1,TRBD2,TGTGCCAGCGGATCGCCGGGACTAGCCAGCTACGAGCAGTACTTC,CASGSPGLASYEQYF
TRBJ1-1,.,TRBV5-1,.,TGCGCCAGCAGCACGGGGACATTGGAAGCTTTCTTT,CASSTGTLEAFF
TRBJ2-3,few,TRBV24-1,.,TGTGCCACCAGTGATTTAGGCGGCCCTAACCCGGGGGATACGCAGTATTTT,CATSDLGGPNPGDTQYF